The next 8 T cell receptor beta chains were all read from a single sample in a study of blood T cell repertoires in COVID-19. The protocol was immunoSEQ multiplex PCR, while the TCRdb copy is restricted to in-frame clones and leaves out a portion. The table has roughly 99,000 clones, 79% seen once. Sequences were obtained from peripheral blood. The receptor set was obtained from an elderly woman with active or convalescent COVID-19.

CDR3 sequence: CASSPGTATNEKLFF. CDR3 coding DNA: TGCGCCAGCAGCCCCGGGACAGCAACTAATGAAAAACTGTTTTTT. The genes are TRBV5-1 and TRBJ1-4; 7 positions match TRBD1. This CDR3 is 15 amino acids long. Trimming took 4 bases from V and 0 from J; bases not matched to a gene: 3. Looked up from germline, CDR1 is SGHRS and CDR2 is YFSETQ. The variable domain in full, with the rest retrieved from reference TRBV5-1 and TRBJ1-4, is KAGVTQTPRYLIKTRGQQVTLSCSPISGHRSVSWYQQTPGQGLQFLFEYFSETQRNKGNFPGRFSGRQFSNSRSEMNVSTLELGDSALYLCASSPGTATNEKLFFGSGTQLSVL.

This clone was picked up one time. The V gene is TRBV28, the J gene TRBJ2-7, with TRBD2 identical over 7 bases. V shed 6 bases and J 4 bases; nucleotides not matched to a gene: 6. This CDR3 comprises 13 residues. Looked up from germline, CDR1 is MDHEN and CDR2 is SYDVKM. The CDR3 is CASRSGVGYEQYF. Here the CDR3 DNA reads TGTGCCAGCAGGAGCGGGGTGGGGTACGAGCAGTACTTC. The complete variable domain, with remaining parts taken from reference TRBV28 and TRBJ2-7, reads DVKVTQSSRYLVKRTGEKVFLECVQDMDHENMFWYRQDPGLGLRLIYFSYDVKMKEKGDIPEGYSVSREKKERFSLILESASTNQTSMYLCASRSGVGYEQYFGPGTRLTVT.

In DNA, the CDR3 is TGTGCCAGCACAGGGGACTACGCCGGAGTGATTCGCGAGCAGTACTTC. Encoded protein: CASTGDYAGVIREQYF. The V call is TRBV27, the J call TRBJ2-7; maybe TRBD2 (7 bases). The CDR3 has 16 residues. V lost 7 bases and J lost 6, with 25 bases in between. The V gene's germline CDR1 is MNHEY and CDR2 SMNVEV (reference sequence).

The rearrangement joins TRBV2 to TRBJ2-2; D is ambiguous. This CDR3 comprises 14 residues. V was cut by 0 bases and J by 5 bases, with 7 bases left in between. Germline values: CDR1 SNHLY, CDR2 FYNNEI. The DNA for the CDR3 is TGTGCCAGCAGTGAAGCATTGAGTACCGGGGAGCTGTTTTTT. The encoded protein is CASSEALSTGELFF.

This chain links TRBV2 with TRBJ1-6; 12 bases agree with TRBD1. V lost 6 bases and J lost 7; bases outside the gene matches: 4. This CDR3 region has 15 residues. The germline V gene encodes CDR1 SNHLY and CDR2 FYNNEI. The CDR3 protein is CASRKGTGGNSPLHF. CDR3 coding DNA: TGTGCCAGCAGAAAAGGGACAGGGGGCAATTCACCCCTCCACTTT.

The chain joins TRBV6-4 to TRBJ2-7; 7 bases are a match to TRBD1. This CDR3 has 14 residues. J was trimmed by 10 bases and V by 1 base; bases with no gene match: 10. Germline CDR1 MRHNA, CDR2 SNTAGT. CDR3 residues: CASSDYFVRQGQYF. CDR3 bases: TGTGCCAGCAGTGACTATTTCGTCCGACAGGGCCAGTACTTC.

J is TRBJ1-1 and V is TRBV18, with D possibly being TRBD1 (6 bases). The germline V and J ends were trimmed by 4 bases and 1 base, with 7 bases remaining between them. In germline, CDR1 is KGHSH, CDR2 LQKENI. The CDR3 loop spans 13 amino acids. The DNA of the CDR3 is TGTGCCAGCTCACGGACAGAGAACACTGAAGCTTTCTTT. This translates into CASSRTENTEAFF.

The chain is built from TRBV5-4 and TRBJ2-7; possible D gene TRBD2, 5 bases. V was shortened by 0 bases and J by 9 bases, with 22 bases between the two germline ends. CDR3 length: 16 amino acids. Per the germline V gene, CDR1 is SGHNT and CDR2 is YYREEE (reference sequence). The DNA for the CDR3 is TGTGCCAGCAGCTTGGGAGGGTTAGCGCCTCAGATTGGGCAGTACTTC. Translation gives CASSLGGLAPQIGQYF. Using reference TRBV5-4 and TRBJ2-7 for the parts outside the CDR3, the full variable domain is ETGVTQSPTHLIKTRGQQVTLRCSSQSGHNTVSWYQQALGQGPQFIFQYYREEENGRGNFPPRFSGLQFPNYSSELNVNALELDDSALYLCASSLGGLAPQIGQYFGPGTRLTVT.